This entry lists 9 T cell receptor beta chains sequenced from one sample in a study of T cells in localized non-small cell lung cancer. The method was immunoSEQ multiplex PCR; TCRdb's version includes in-frame clones alone and lacks a portion of them. This table holds 30,000 to 35,000 clones, about 88% found once. Sample: peripheral blood, taken before any cancer treatment. The receptor source for this set is a woman between 35 and 70 years old with stage I lung adenocarcinoma.

This clone occurred once. The chain employs TRBV10-3 and TRBJ2-7; D is possibly TRBD2 (5 bases). This CDR3 is 12 amino acids long. Trimming shortened V by 7 bases and J by 4 bases, and 11 bases separated the two germline ends. The germline V gene has CDR1 ENHRY and CDR2 SYGVKD. CDR3 nucleotides: TGTGCCATCACCAATACGGGGTACGAGCAGTACTTC. Translated, it gives CAITNTGYEQYF.

The rearrangement uses TRBV7-9 and TRBJ1-5; tentative D call: TRBD1 (6 bases). The V gene lost 3 bases and the J gene lost 7 bases, with 16 bases spanning the gap. Germline V gives CDR1 SEHNR, CDR2 FQNEAQ (reference sequence). The CDR3 has 15 residues. In nucleotides, the CDR3 is TGTGCCAGCAGCTTGGGTACAGGGAAATGGCAGCCCCAGCATTTT. Amino acids: CASSLGTGKWQPQHF.

This chain connects TRBV27 to TRBJ2-7; no definite D call. Germline CDR1 reads MNHEY; CDR2 reads SMNVEV (reference sequence). Trimming pared 6 bases from V and 0 bases from J, leaving 6 bases between. This CDR3 is built from 12 residues. CDR3 sequence reads: CASSSNSYEQYF. In DNA form, the CDR3 reads TGTGCCAGCAGCAGCAACTCCTACGAGCAGTACTTC.

The chain joins TRBV13 to TRBJ2-7; the D gene is possibly TRBD2 (6 bases). The length of the CDR3 is 14 residues. V was cut by 4 bases and J by 1 base, with 11 bases left in between. CDR1 is PRHDT and CDR2 is FYEKMQ in the germline V gene (reference sequence). The CDR3: CASSSGTASYEQYF. The CDR3, as DNA: TGTGCCAGCAGCTCCGGGACTGCTTCCTACGAGCAGTACTTC. The full variable domain, completed using reference TRBV13 and TRBJ2-7, is AAGVIQSPRHLIKEKRETATLKCYPIPRHDTVYWYQQGPGQDPQFLISFYEKMQSDKGSIPDRFSAQQFSDYHSELNMSSLELGDSALYFCASSSGTASYEQYFGPGTRLTVT.

This clone was detected a few times. This chain links TRBV19 with TRBJ1-1, with D possibly TRBD1 on 5 matching bases. V was cut by 7 bases and J by 3 bases, with 15 bases left in between. This CDR3 region has 14 residues. Germline CDR1 reads LNHDA; CDR2 reads SQIVND (reference sequence). CDR3 coding DNA: TGTGCCAGTATAGCCAGAGGGGCCGACACTGAAGCTTTCTTT. Amino acids: CASIARGADTEAFF. The variable domain in full, with the rest retrieved from reference TRBV19 and TRBJ1-1, is DGGITQSPKYLFRKEGQNVTLSCEQNLNHDAMYWYRQDPGQGLRLIYYSQIVNDFQKGDIAEGYSVSREKKESFPLTVTSAQKNPTAFYLCASIARGADTEAFFGQGTRLTVV.

The chain uses TRBV19 and TRBJ2-4; tentative D call: TRBD1 (6 bases). The CDR3 has 14 amino acids. CDR1 and CDR2 from the germline V gene are LNHDA and SQIVND (reference sequence). V lost 6 bases to trimming and J lost 11 bases, with 20 bases between them. CDR3 nucleotides: TGTGCCAGTAGACCGTTGGGACACGTTAGCCTTCAGTACTTC. Protein product: CASRPLGHVSLQYF. Based on the CDR3 plus reference TRBV19 and TRBJ2-4, the full variable domain is DGGITQSPKYLFRKEGQNVTLSCEQNLNHDAMYWYRQDPGQGLRLIYYSQIVNDFQKGDIAEGYSVSREKKESFPLTVTSAQKNPTAFYLCASRPLGHVSLQYFGAGTRLSVL.

The chain combines TRBV5-5 with TRBJ1-5; 8 positions match TRBD1. This CDR3 has 15 residues. Germline CDR1 is SGHKS and CDR2 is YYEKEE (reference sequence). The J segment lost 2 bases and the V segment lost 1 base, leaving 2 bases of the junction unmatched. CDR3 coding DNA: TGTGCCAGCAGCTTGACAGGGGGAGGCAATCAGCCCCAGCATTTT. Its translation is CASSLTGGGNQPQHF.

The chain recombines TRBV14 with TRBJ1-6, with a possible D match to TRBD1 (5 bases). This CDR3 is built from 14 residues. Per germline, CDR1 SGHDN and CDR2 FVKESK. V was cut by 1 base and J by 6 bases, with 7 bases left in between. The CDR3: CASSQGQLNSPLHF. In nucleotides, the CDR3 is TGTGCCAGCAGCCAAGGACAGCTTAATTCACCCCTCCACTTT.

This chain uses TRBV14 with TRBJ2-5, with 11 nucleotides matching TRBD1. The end of the DNA is better explained by TRBJ2-7, so the J call may be wrong. This CDR3 has 14 amino acids. Germline V gene data show CDR1 as SGHDN and CDR2 as FVKESK. The CDR3 loop is CASSPGQGVHEQYF. In DNA form, the CDR3 reads TGTGCCAGCAGCCCGGGACAGGGGGTACACGAGCAGTACTTC.